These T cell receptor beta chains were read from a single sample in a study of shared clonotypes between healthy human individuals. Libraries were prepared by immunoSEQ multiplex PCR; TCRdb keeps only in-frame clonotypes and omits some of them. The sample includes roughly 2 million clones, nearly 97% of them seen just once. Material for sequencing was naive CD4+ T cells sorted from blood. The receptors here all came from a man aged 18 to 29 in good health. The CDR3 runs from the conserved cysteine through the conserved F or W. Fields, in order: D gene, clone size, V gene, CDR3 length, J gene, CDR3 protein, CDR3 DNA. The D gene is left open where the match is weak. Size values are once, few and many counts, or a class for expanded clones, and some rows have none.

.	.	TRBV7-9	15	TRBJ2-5	CASSLDGRAKETQYF	TGTGCCAGCAGCTTAGACGGTCGGGCAAAAGAGACCCAGTACTTC
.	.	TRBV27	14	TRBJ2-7	CASSLGQPPYEQYF	TGTGCCAGCAGTTTAGGACAGCCCCCCTACGAGCAGTACTTC
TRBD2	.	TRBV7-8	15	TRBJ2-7	CASSSLAGSSYEQYF	TGTGCCAGCAGCTCACTAGCGGGGAGCTCCTACGAGCAGTACTTC
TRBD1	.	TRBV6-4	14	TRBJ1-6	CASTPQGVASPLHF	TGTGCCAGCACCCCTCAGGGGGTGGCATCACCCCTCCACTTT
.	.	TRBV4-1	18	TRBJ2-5	CASSQAPRGVKTRETQYF	TGCGCCAGCAGCCAAGCACCCAGGGGGGTTAAGACCAGAGAGACCCAGTACTTC
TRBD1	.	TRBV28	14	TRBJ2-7	CASSSGQATYEQYF	TGTGCCAGCAGTTCCGGACAGGCTACCTACGAGCAGTACTTC
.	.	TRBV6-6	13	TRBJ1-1	CASSYSEGIGAFF	TGTGCCAGCAGTTACTCGGAGGGTATCGGGGCTTTCTTT
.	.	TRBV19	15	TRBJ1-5	CASSPTWDSNQPQHF	TGTGCCAGTAGTCCGACCTGGGACTCTAATCAGCCCCAGCATTTT
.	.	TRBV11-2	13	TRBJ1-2	CASSSTSNYGYTF	TGTGCCAGCAGCTCTACCTCTAACTATGGCTACACCTTC
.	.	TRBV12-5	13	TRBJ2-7	CASSRDSSYEQYF	TGTGCTAGTAGCCGGGACTCCTCCTACGAGCAGTACTTC
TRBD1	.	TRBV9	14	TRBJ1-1	CASSAGQGNTEAFF	TGTGCCAGCAGCGCGGGACAGGGGAACACTGAAGCTTTCTTT
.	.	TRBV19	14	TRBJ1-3	CASRPGHSGNTIYF	TGTGCCAGTAGACCCGGGCACTCTGGAAACACCATATATTTT
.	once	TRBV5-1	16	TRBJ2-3	CASSLRPVRSTDTQYF	TGCGCCAGCAGCTTGCGACCGGTTAGGTCCACAGATACGCAGTATTTT
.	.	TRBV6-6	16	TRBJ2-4	CASNPRGGISGNIQYF	TGTGCCAGCAACCCAAGAGGAGGGATAAGCGGAAACATTCAGTACTTC
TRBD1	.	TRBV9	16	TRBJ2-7	CASSVGGQVGSYEQYF	TGTGCCAGCAGCGTAGGAGGACAGGTCGGGTCGTACGAGCAGTACTTC
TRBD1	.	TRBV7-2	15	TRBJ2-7	CASSPPTGLGYEQYF	TGTGCCAGCAGCCCGCCGACAGGGTTGGGCTACGAGCAGTACTTC
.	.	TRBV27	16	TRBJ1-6	CASSPRQDSYNSPLHF	TGTGCCAGCAGTCCAAGACAGGACTCCTATAATTCACCCCTCCACTTT
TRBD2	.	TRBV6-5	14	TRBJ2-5	CASIPLAGDQTQYF	TGTGCCAGCATTCCCCTAGCGGGGGATCAGACCCAGTACTTC
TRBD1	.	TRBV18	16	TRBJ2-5	CASSPIWTGGSETQYF	TGTGCCAGCTCACCTATTTGGACAGGAGGCTCTGAGACCCAGTACTTC
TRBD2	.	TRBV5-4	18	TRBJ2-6	CASSLGLAASSGANVLTF	TGTGCCAGCAGCTTGGGACTAGCGGCCTCCTCTGGGGCCAACGTCCTGACTTTC
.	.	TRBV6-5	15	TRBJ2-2	CASKFRGVGTGELFF	TGTGCCAGCAAATTCAGGGGCGTGGGTACCGGGGAGCTGTTTTTT
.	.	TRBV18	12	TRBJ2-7	CASSPGPGEQYF	TGTGCCAGCTCACCGGGACCGGGGGAGCAGTACTTC
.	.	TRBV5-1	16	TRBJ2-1	CASSPTSRVPYHEQFF	TGCGCCAGCAGCCCCACCTCCAGGGTGCCCTACCATGAGCAGTTCTTC
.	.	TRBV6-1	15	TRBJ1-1	CASGVSFALNTEAFF	TGTGCCAGCGGAGTTTCGTTTGCCTTGAACACTGAAGCTTTCTTT
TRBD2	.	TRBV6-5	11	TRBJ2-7	CASMGGVEQYF	TGTGCCAGCATGGGGGGGGTCGAGCAGTACTTC
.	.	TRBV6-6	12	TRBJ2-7	CASTDDPGEQYF	TGTGCCAGCACCGACGATCCGGGCGAGCAGTACTTC
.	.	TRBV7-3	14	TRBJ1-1	CASSLSGGNTEAFF	TGTGCCAGCAGCTTAAGTGGGGGGAACACTGAAGCTTTCTTT
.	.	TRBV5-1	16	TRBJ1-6	CASSLEAGASNSPLHF	TGCGCCAGCAGCTTGGAGGCAGGGGCTTCGAATTCACCCCTCCACTTT